A single sample is the source of the 23 T cell receptor beta chains below, sequenced in a study of neoadjuvant anti-PD-1 for oral cavity cancer. Libraries were prepared by immunoSEQ multiplex PCR; TCRdb keeps only in-frame clonotypes and omits some of them. Among about 16,000 clones listed, 55% to 70% were seen once. The material was PBMCs, obtained before nivolumab (anti-PD-1) treatment. The receptors derive from a person between 35 and 79 years old with oral cavity squamous cell carcinoma.

V and J are TRBV27 and TRBJ1-4; 9 bases fit TRBD1. The V gene's germline CDR1 is MNHEY and CDR2 SMNVEV (reference sequence). The CDR3 is 15 amino acids. V lost 6 bases and J lost 7; bases outside the gene matches: 9. CDR3 nucleotide sequence: TGTGCCAGCAGACCACAGGGGGCGCTTAGTGAAAAACTGTTTTTT. It specifies CASRPQGALSEKLFF.

The genes are TRBV29-1 and TRBJ2-2; 10 nucleotides line up with TRBD2. The junction had 7 bases not matched to a gene; V was cut back by 7 bases and J by 8 bases. Germline assignment: CDR1 SQVTM and CDR2 ANQGSEA. The CDR3 sequence is 13 residues long. CDR3 in DNA: TGCAGCGAAGCGGGAGGGCTAAGGGGGGAGCTGTTTTTT. Its protein product is CSEAGGLRGELFF.

The chain employs TRBV9 and TRBJ2-3; TRBD1 matches 9 bases. The trim removed 2 bases at V and 4 bases at J, leaving 8 bases unmatched. Germline V gene data show CDR1 as SGDLS and CDR2 as YYNGEE. CDR3 size: 16 residues. The CDR3 DNA reads as TGTGCCAGCAGCGTGGGACAGGGTAAGACTCCAGATACGCAGTATTTT. Encoded protein: CASSVGQGKTPDTQYF.

The chain carries TRBV7-2 and TRBJ2-7; weak D call: TRBD2 (6 bases). The CDR3 is made up of 17 amino acids. Trimming took off 1 base at V and 4 bases at J, with 20 bases between the two ends. Looked up from germline, CDR1 is SGHTA and CDR2 is FQGNSA. This chain's CDR3 is CASSLVAGAGTGYEQYF. CDR3 nucleotides: TGTGCCAGCAGCTTAGTAGCTGGGGCAGGGACTGGTTACGAGCAGTACTTC.

The rearrangement links TRBV11-2 to TRBJ2-7; D is uncertain. Trimming stripped 4 bases from V and 7 bases from J, with 11 bases between. Germline V lookup: CDR1 SGHAT, CDR2 FQNNGV. This CDR3 is built from 12 residues. The CDR3 DNA reads as TGTGCCAGCAGCTCCCGTCCTGGGGAGCAGTACTTC. Protein sequence: CASSSRPGEQYF.

The V gene is TRBV10-3, the J gene TRBJ2-1, with no clear D. Germline-derived CDR1 and CDR2 are ENHRY and SYGVKD. V lost 3 bases and J 4 bases, leaving 1 base between the germline ends. The length of the CDR3 is 11 residues. DNA for the CDR3: TGTGCCATCAGTGATTACAATGAGCAGTTCTTC. Its translation: CAISDYNEQFF.

J is TRBJ2-1 and V is TRBV5-1, with D perhaps matching TRBD2 (6 bases). There are 16 residues in the CDR3. The germline V and J ends were trimmed by 4 bases and 5 bases, with 19 bases remaining between them. Germline lookup yields CDR1 SGHRS and CDR2 YFSETQ. In DNA form, the CDR3 reads TGCGCCAGCAGCCGTGACCCGAGGGGAGGAGACAATGAGCAGTTCTTC. This translates into CASSRDPRGGDNEQFF. The whole variable domain, filled in from reference TRBV5-1 and TRBJ2-1, reads KAGVTQTPRYLIKTRGQQVTLSCSPISGHRSVSWYQQTPGQGLQFLFEYFSETQRNKGNFPGRFSGRQFSNSRSEMNVSTLELGDSALYLCASSRDPRGGDNEQFFGPGTRLTVL.

This sequence joins TRBV6-1 and TRBJ1-1; 7 nucleotides match TRBD1. The V segment lost 6 bases and the J segment 4 bases; nucleotides outside the gene matches: 5. From germline, CDR1 is MNHNS and CDR2 SASEGT. The length of the CDR3 is 13 residues. This CDR3 reads CASRGGGGTEAFF. In nucleotides, the CDR3 is TGTGCCAGCAGAGGGGGCGGCGGCACTGAAGCTTTCTTT.

CDR3 residues: CASSSTPGGSTDTQYF. Here the CDR3 DNA reads TGTGCCAGCAGCTCAACCCCGGGCGGGTCCACAGATACGCAGTATTTT. The chain combines TRBV5-4 with TRBJ2-3; D may be TRBD2 (5 bases). Trimming removed 3 bases at V and 2 bases at J, with 16 bases between. The V gene's germline CDR1 is SGHNT and CDR2 YYREEE (reference sequence). This CDR3 has 16 residues.

This clone was counted only a few times. The chain couples TRBV7-3 to TRBJ2-5; maybe TRBD2 (6 bases). Germline CDR1 reads SGHTA; CDR2 reads FQGTGA. The CDR3 runs to 15 residues. V lost 3 bases to trimming and J lost 5 bases, with 16 bases between them. The CDR3 DNA is TGTGCCAGCAGCTTCCTTAGCGGCGGGATTGAGACCCAGTACTTC. This gives the protein CASSFLSGGIETQYF. Using reference TRBV7-3 and TRBJ2-5 for the parts outside the CDR3, the full variable domain is GAGVSQTPSNKVTEKGKYVELRCDPISGHTALYWYRQSLGQGPEFLIYFQGTGAADDSGLPNDRFFAVRPEGSVSTLKIQRTERGDSAVYLCASSFLSGGIETQYFGPGTRLLVL.

The V and J genes are TRBV5-5 and TRBJ2-5; D ambiguous. The CDR3 covers 13 residues. CDR1 and CDR2 (germline): SGHKS, YYEKEE (reference sequence). V gave up 1 base and J gave up 5 bases, with 9 bases separating them. Here the CDR3 reads CASSLLAGETQYF. CDR3 coding DNA: TGTGCCAGCAGCTTGCTTGCCGGGGAGACCCAGTACTTC.

V gene TRBV5-4 combines with J gene TRBJ1-4; 9 bases align to TRBD1. The germline CDR1 and CDR2 sequences are SGHNT and YYREEE (reference sequence). This CDR3 contains 16 residues. The junction had 10 bases not matched to a gene; V was cut back by 3 bases and J by 7 bases. In nucleotides, the CDR3 is TGTGCCAGCAGCTCAGCAACCGACAGGGGGGTTGAAAAACTGTTTTTT. Translation gives CASSSATDRGVEKLFF.

CDR3 loop: CASSLGWTDTEAFF. The CDR3 DNA follows: TGTGCCAGCAGCCTAGGATGGACCGACACTGAAGCTTTCTTT. This chain links TRBV9 with TRBJ1-1; no definite D call. This CDR3 spans 14 amino acids. V dropped 4 bases and J dropped 3 bases, with 13 bases sitting between them. Germline CDR1 is SGDLS and CDR2 is YYNGEE.

This clone was seen only a few times. The chain joins TRBV6-1 to TRBJ1-3; possibly TRBD1 for D (6 bases). The CDR3 length is 15 residues. Germline CDR1 and CDR2: MNHNS and SASEGT. Trimming removed 2 bases at V and 4 bases at J, with 12 bases between. CDR3 amino acids: CASSEQGFGGNTIYF. The CDR3 region has the DNA TGTGCCAGCAGTGAACAGGGGTTCGGGGGAAACACCATATATTTT.

The chain links TRBV6-6 to TRBJ2-1; D unresolved. CDR1 and CDR2 from the germline V gene are MNHNY and SVGAGI (reference sequence). V lost 2 bases and J 3 bases, leaving 5 bases between the germline ends. The CDR3 length is 13 residues. The CDR3 protein is CASSYVDYNEQFF. The CDR3 DNA is TGTGCCAGCAGTTACGTGGACTACAATGAGCAGTTCTTC.

This clone appeared a few times. The chain recombines TRBV6-1 with TRBJ2-5; either TRBD1 or TRBD2 may fit D (5 bases each). The CDR3 consists of 15 residues. Germline V gives CDR1 MNHNS, CDR2 SASEGT. Between the trimmed V and J ends, which lost 7 bases and 5 bases, there was a span of 20 bases. The CDR3 spells CASNPTGLRGETQYF. CDR3 DNA sequence: TGTGCCAGCAACCCTACCGGGCTGAGGGGTGAGACCCAGTACTTC.

The gene calls are TRBV6-5 and TRBJ2-5; D call uncertain. CDR1 is MNHEY and CDR2 is SVGAGI in the germline V gene. V gave up 4 bases and J gave up 5 bases, with 5 bases separating them. The CDR3 has 11 amino acids. The CDR3 DNA is TGTGCCAGCAGTTCCCGGGAGACCCAGTACTTC. It encodes CASSSRETQYF.

The chain has TRBV19 and TRBJ2-5, with D maybe TRBD2 (5 bases). Germline V gene lookup returns CDR1 LNHDA and CDR2 SQIVND (reference sequence). Between the trimmed V and J ends, which lost 4 bases and 2 bases, there was a span of 14 bases. The CDR3 sequence is 15 residues long. The CDR3 region has the DNA TGTGCCAGTAGTACTAAGGCGGGCCGTCAAGAGACCCAGTACTTC. Protein product: CASSTKAGRQETQYF. Based on the CDR3 plus reference TRBV19 and TRBJ2-5, the full variable domain is DGGITQSPKYLFRKEGQNVTLSCEQNLNHDAMYWYRQDPGQGLRLIYYSQIVNDFQKGDIAEGYSVSREKKESFPLTVTSAQKNPTAFYLCASSTKAGRQETQYFGPGTRLLVL.

V usage is TRBV7-8 and J usage is TRBJ1-5; no clear D. Trimming took 4 bases from V and 9 from J, leaving 10 bases between them. This CDR3 comprises 12 residues. CDR1 and CDR2 from the germline V gene are SGHVS and FQNEAQ. CDR3 DNA: TGTGCCAGCAGCTCGAGGACCGGGCCCCAGCATTTT. Its protein is CASSSRTGPQHF.

The chain is built from TRBV5-4 and TRBJ1-1; possibly TRBD1 for D (6 bases). V was shortened by 2 bases and J by 4 bases, with 12 bases between the two germline ends. This CDR3 spans 14 amino acids. Germline CDR1 SGHNT, CDR2 YYREEE (reference sequence). The CDR3 sequence is CASSFGQGFTEAFF. The CDR3 nucleotides read TGTGCCAGCAGCTTTGGTCAGGGGTTCACTGAAGCTTTCTTT.

This sequence joins TRBV7-9 and TRBJ1-1; unclear D gene. Germline assignment: CDR1 SEHNR and CDR2 FQNEAQ (reference sequence). CDR3 length equals 12 residues. With 5 bases removed from V and 7 bases from J, the gap between germline ends came to 11 bases. DNA for the CDR3: TGTGCCAGCAGCCCCTTGGCCCGTGAAGCTTTCTTT. This gives the protein CASSPLAREAFF. Based on the CDR3 plus reference TRBV7-9 and TRBJ1-1, the full variable domain is DTGVSQNPRHKITKRGQNVTFRCDPISEHNRLYWYRQTLGQGPEFLTYFQNEAQLEKSRLLSDRFSAERPKGSFSTLEIQRTEQGDSAMYLCASSPLAREAFFGQGTRLTVV.

This clone was detected only a few times. This chain joins TRBV6-5 and TRBJ1-5, with D possibly TRBD1 on 6 matching bases. The CDR3 consists of 16 residues. The germline V and J ends were trimmed by 3 bases and 0 bases, with 12 bases remaining between them. CDR1 MNHEY and CDR2 SVGAGI come from the germline V gene. CDR3 sequence (DNA): TGTGCCAGCAGTTATACTCGGGGGGCTAGCAATCAGCCCCAGCATTTT. Translation gives CASSYTRGASNQPQHF.

This chain connects TRBV5-5 to TRBJ2-7; 10 bases are a match to TRBD2. The CDR3 consists of 15 residues. The germline CDR1 and CDR2 sequences are SGHKS and YYEKEE (reference sequence). Losses at the gene ends were 1 base for V and 0 bases for J; bases not matched to a gene: 1. The CDR3 here is CASSLSGRGSYEQYF. The CDR3 coding sequence is TGTGCCAGCAGCTTGAGCGGGAGGGGCTCCTACGAGCAGTACTTC.